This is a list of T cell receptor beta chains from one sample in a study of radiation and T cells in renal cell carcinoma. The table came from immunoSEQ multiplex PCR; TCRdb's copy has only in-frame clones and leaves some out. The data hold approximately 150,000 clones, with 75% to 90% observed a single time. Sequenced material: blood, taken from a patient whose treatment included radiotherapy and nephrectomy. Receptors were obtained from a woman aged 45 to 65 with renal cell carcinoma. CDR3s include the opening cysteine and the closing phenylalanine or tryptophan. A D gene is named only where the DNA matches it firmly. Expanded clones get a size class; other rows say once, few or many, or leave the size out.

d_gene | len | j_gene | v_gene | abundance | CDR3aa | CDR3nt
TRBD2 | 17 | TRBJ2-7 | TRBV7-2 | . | CASSLAEGSGGSYEQYF | TGTGCCAGCAGCTTAGCGGAGGGTAGCGGGGGATCCTACGAGCAGTACTTC
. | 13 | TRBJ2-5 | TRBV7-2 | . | CASSLPGEGTQYF | TGTGCCAGCAGCCTCCCAGGGGAAGGGACCCAGTACTTC
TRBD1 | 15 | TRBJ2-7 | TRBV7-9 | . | CASSPGQGEIYEQYF | TGTGCCAGCAGCCCGGGACAGGGTGAAATCTACGAGCAGTACTTC
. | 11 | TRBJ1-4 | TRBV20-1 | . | CSAERNEKLFF | TGCAGTGCAGAGAGAAATGAAAAACTGTTTTTT
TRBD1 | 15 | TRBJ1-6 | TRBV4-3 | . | CASSQTTGEEAPLHF | TGCGCCAGCAGCCAAACCACAGGGGAAGAAGCACCCCTCCACTTT
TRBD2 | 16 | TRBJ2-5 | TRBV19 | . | CASSGGDWTMQETQYF | TGTGCCAGTAGTGGGGGGGACTGGACTATGCAAGAGACCCAGTACTTC
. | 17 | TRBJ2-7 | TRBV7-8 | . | CASSFGHRVLSSYEQYF | TGTGCCAGCAGCTTCGGTCACCGGGTCCTGAGCTCCTACGAGCAGTACTTC
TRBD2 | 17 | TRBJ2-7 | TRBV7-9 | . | CASSPSTSGGTSYEQYF | TGTGCCAGCAGCCCTTCGACTAGCGGGGGAACCTCCTACGAGCAGTACTTC
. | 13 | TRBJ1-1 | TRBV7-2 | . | CASSLTWSTEAFF | TGTGCCAGCAGCTTAACCTGGTCCACTGAAGCTTTCTTT
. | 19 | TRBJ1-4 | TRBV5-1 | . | CASSKLLYIEGVINEKLFF | TGCGCCAGCAGCAAACTCCTCTACATCGAGGGGGTTATTAATGAAAAACTGTTTTTT
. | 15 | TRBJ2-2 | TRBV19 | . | CASSIALANTGELFF | TGTGCCAGTAGTATAGCGCTCGCGAACACCGGGGAGCTGTTTTTT
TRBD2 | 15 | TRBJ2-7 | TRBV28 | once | CASSTLAGNSYEQYF | TGTGCCAGCAGCACTCTAGCGGGGAACTCCTACGAGCAGTACTTC
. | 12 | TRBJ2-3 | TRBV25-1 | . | CASSKSTDTQYF | TGTGCCAGCAGCAAGAGCACAGATACGCAGTATTTT
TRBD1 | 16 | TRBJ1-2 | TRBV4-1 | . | CASSQERRTGVGGYTF | TGCGCCAGCAGCCAAGAAAGAAGGACAGGGGTCGGTGGCTACACCTTC
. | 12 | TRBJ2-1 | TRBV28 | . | CASRVGASEQFF | TGTGCCAGCAGAGTGGGGGCCAGTGAGCAGTTCTTC
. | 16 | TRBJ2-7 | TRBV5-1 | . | CASSLGQPMSSYEQYF | TGCGCCAGCAGCTTAGGACAGCCCATGAGCTCCTACGAGCAGTACTTC
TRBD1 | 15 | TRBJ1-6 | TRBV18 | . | CASSANPGQGSPLHF | TGTGCCAGCTCAGCAAACCCGGGACAGGGTTCACCCCTCCACTTT
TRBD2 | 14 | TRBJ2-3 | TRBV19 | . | CASSSTSGTDTQYF | TGTGCCAGTAGTTCCACTAGCGGCACAGATACGCAGTATTTT
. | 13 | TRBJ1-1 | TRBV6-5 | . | CASSYQGGTEAFF | TGTGCCAGCAGTTACCAGGGTGGGACTGAAGCTTTCTTT
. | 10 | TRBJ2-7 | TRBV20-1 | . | CSAEDYEQYF | TGCAGTGCGGAAGACTACGAGCAGTACTTC